Listed here are 30 T cell receptor beta chains from one sample, sequenced in a study of T cell responses to AZD1222 COVID-19 vaccine. TCRdb keeps only in-frame clones here, not all; method: immunoSEQ multiplex PCR. The sample lists 200,000 to 300,000 clones; over 90% were seen once. The source was peripheral blood, collected on day 0 of AZD1222 vaccination. The receptors shown here come from an adult in good health.

This clone was observed once. The CDR3 protein is CASSSLYEQYF. In DNA, the CDR3 is TGTGCCAGCAGCTCCTTGTACGAGCAGTACTTC. The J gene is TRBJ2-7, the V gene TRBV5-4; D ambiguous. V shed 3 bases and J shed 4 bases, with 5 bases lying between them. This CDR3 spans 11 amino acids. Germline lookup yields CDR1 SGHNT and CDR2 YYREEE (reference sequence).

V and J are TRBV5-8 and TRBJ2-7, with 7 positions matching TRBD1. The CDR3 totals 13 residues. Germline CDR1 is SGHTS and CDR2 is YDEGEE. Trimming removed 7 bases from V and 3 bases from J; junction bases left unmatched: 7. The CDR3 DNA reads as TGTGCCAGCGATGGGGACAGTTTCTACGAGCAGTACTTC. Protein product: CASDGDSFYEQYF.

CDR3 sequence: CASSLPGGLNEQFF. As DNA, the CDR3 is TGTGCCAGCAGCTTACCGGGGGGTCTCAATGAGCAGTTCTTC. V and J are TRBV11-2 and TRBJ2-1, with 7 bases lining up with TRBD2. With V trimmed by 2 bases and J by 6 bases, 4 bases remained unmatched. The germline CDR1 and CDR2 sequences are SGHAT and FQNNGV. The CDR3 sequence is 14 residues long.

This clone was observed a handful of times. V and J are TRBV18 and TRBJ2-7, with 11 nucleotides matching TRBD1. The V gene end was trimmed by 4 bases and the J gene end by 3 bases; junction bases not matched to a gene: 11. The germline gives CDR1 KGHSH, CDR2 LQKENI. The CDR3 spans 17 residues. The CDR3 protein is CASSLGTGGLLSYEQYF. The CDR3 nucleotides read TGTGCCAGCTCACTCGGGACAGGGGGTTTGCTCAGCTACGAGCAGTACTTC.

This rearrangement joins TRBV25-1 to TRBJ1-2; tentative D call: TRBD1 (6 bases). V dropped 5 bases and J dropped 5 bases, with 18 bases sitting between them. CDR1 is MGHDK, CDR2 SYGVNS, per germline. The CDR3 length is 15 residues. The CDR3 reads CASSPWTDKPYGYTF. As DNA, the CDR3 is TGTGCCAGCAGTCCCTGGACAGATAAACCTTATGGCTACACCTTC.

Here the CDR3 DNA reads TGTGCCAGCAGTGGACTACCTGGGGGCGAGCAGTACTTC. Its translation: CASSGLPGGEQYF. V is TRBV2 and J is TRBJ2-7; TRBD1 or TRBD2 may be the D gene (5 bases each). Trimming removed 4 bases from V and 6 bases from J, with 13 bases in between. The CDR3 runs 13 residues. Germline CDR1 is SNHLY and CDR2 is FYNNEI.

V is TRBV3-1 (or the pseudogene TRBV3-2) and J is TRBJ1-1; D not resolved. The CDR3 is made up of 14 amino acids. Trimming stripped 1 base from V and 5 bases from J, with 11 bases between. Germline-derived CDR1 and CDR2 are LGHDT and YNNKEL (reference sequence). The CDR3 here is CASSQVASQTEAFF. In DNA, the CDR3 is TGTGCCAGCAGCCAAGTGGCCAGTCAAACTGAAGCTTTCTTT.

J is TRBJ2-7 and V is TRBV4-1; D may be TRBD1 (6 bases). The CDR3 extends over 13 amino acids. V gave up 0 bases and J gave up 7 bases, with 10 bases separating them. The germline CDR1 and CDR2 sequences are MGHRA and YSYEKL. As DNA, the CDR3 is TGCGCCAGCAGCCAAGACAGGGGTTGGGAGCAGTACTTC. Its translation is CASSQDRGWEQYF.

V is TRBV18 and J is TRBJ1-4; D is perhaps TRBD1 (5 bases). V was clipped by 1 base and J by 8 bases, with 11 bases between them. The V gene's germline CDR1 is KGHSH and CDR2 LQKENI. The CDR3 is 14 amino acids. CDR3 sequence reads: CASSPQRGVEKLFF. In DNA, the CDR3 is TGTGCCAGCTCACCACAGCGAGGGGTCGAAAAACTGTTTTTT.

This chain uses TRBV5-1 with TRBJ2-5, with D possibly matching TRBD1 (6 bases). Germline CDR1 SGHRS, CDR2 YFSETQ. The CDR3 consists of 17 residues. Trimming stripped 5 bases from V and 2 bases from J, with 22 bases between. Here the CDR3 DNA reads TGCGCCAGCAGTTCAACCCCCACAGGGTATGGACAAGAGACCCAGTACTTC. It codes for CASSSTPTGYGQETQYF.

J is TRBJ2-5 and V is TRBV6-5; 9 nucleotides agree with TRBD1. Trimming at V came to 6 bases and at J to 9 bases, leaving 11 bases not matched to a gene. The germline gives CDR1 MNHEY, CDR2 SVGAGI. The CDR3 covers 14 residues. CDR3 in amino acids: CASRLQGAVDSQYF. In nucleotides, the CDR3 is TGTGCCAGCAGACTACAGGGGGCGGTCGATTCCCAGTACTTC.

This rearrangement joins TRBV12-3 or TRBV12-4 to TRBJ1-3; D gene ambiguous. This CDR3 contains 12 residues. V lost 6 bases, J lost 4 bases, and 7 bases lay in between. The CDR3, as DNA: TGTGCCAGCAGCCAGACGGGAAACACCATATATTTT. This translates into CASSQTGNTIYF.

The chain uses TRBV10-3 and TRBJ2-2, with 9 bases lining up with TRBD2. The CDR3 runs 15 residues. Germline V lookup: CDR1 ENHRY, CDR2 SYGVKD. V was pared by 3 bases and J by 7 bases, with 6 bases of the junction left unmatched. CDR3 sequence (DNA): TGTGCCATCAGTGACGGTAGCGGGAGTGGCGGGGAGCTGTTTTTT. Amino acids: CAISDGSGSGGELFF.

The chain carries TRBV4-1 and TRBJ2-2; TRBD2 agrees at 11 bases. V lost 4 bases to trimming and J lost 6 bases; unmatched junction nucleotides: 7. The V gene's germline CDR1 is MGHRA and CDR2 YSYEKL. This CDR3 is 16 amino acids long. The CDR3 bases are TGCGCCAGCAGCCCTACTAGCGGGAGTAGCCCCGGGGAGCTGTTTTTT. It specifies CASSPTSGSSPGELFF.

The chain uses TRBV7-2 and TRBJ1-4, with D perhaps matching TRBD1 (5 bases). Trimming removed 5 bases from V and 8 bases from J, with 18 bases in between. Looked up from germline, CDR1 is SGHTA and CDR2 is FQGNSA. The CDR3 has 15 residues. The CDR3 DNA reads TGTGCCAGCAGCCAAACTGGGACCCCCGGGGAAAAACTGTTTTTT. It is translated as CASSQTGTPGEKLFF.

This clone was observed once. The V and J genes are TRBV15 and TRBJ1-5; the D is unclear. Germline values: CDR1 LNHNV, CDR2 YYDKDF (reference sequence). Trimming cost V 0 bases and J 5 bases, with 11 bases left between them. The CDR3 consists of 15 residues. The CDR3 region has the DNA TGTGCCACCAGCAGAGATCTGGCCTTTCATCAGCCCCAGCATTTT. Protein product: CATSRDLAFHQPQHF.

The chain has TRBV10-3 and TRBJ1-2; unclear D gene. V shed 3 bases and J shed 6 bases, with 8 bases lying between them. The length of the CDR3 is 12 residues. The V gene's germline CDR1 is ENHRY and CDR2 SYGVKD. CDR3 DNA: TGTGCCATCAGTGAAGGAACTAATGGCTACACCTTC. Amino acid sequence: CAISEGTNGYTF.

The rearrangement links TRBV6-1 to TRBJ2-7, with D tentatively TRBD1 (5 bases). Germline CDR1 reads MNHNS; CDR2 reads SASEGT. This CDR3 has 16 residues. V gave up 2 bases and J gave up 3 bases, with 17 bases separating them. CDR3 sequence (DNA): TGTGCCAGCAGTGAAAAAGGGGTTCATTTAAGCTACGAGCAGTACTTC. Amino acids: CASSEKGVHLSYEQYF.

The chain is built from TRBV3-1 (or the pseudogene TRBV3-2) and TRBJ1-1; D possibly corresponds to TRBD1 (5 bases). The CDR3 has 12 amino acids. V was cut by 11 bases and J by 11 bases, with 21 bases left in between. Germline CDR1 reads LGHDT; CDR2 reads YNNKEL (reference sequence). The CDR3 sequence: CAAGGDSGVAFF. The CDR3 DNA follows: TGTGCCGCTGGGGGGGACTCGGGTGTGGCTTTCTTT.

The chain carries TRBV7-9 and TRBJ2-7, with 10 positions matching TRBD2. J lost 1 base, V lost 4 bases, and 7 bases had no gene match. The CDR3 sequence is 16 residues long. CDR1 is SEHNR and CDR2 is FQNEAQ in the germline V gene (reference sequence). This CDR3 reads CASSSLGLAESYEQYF. The CDR3, as DNA: TGTGCCAGCAGCTCCCTCGGACTAGCGGAATCCTACGAGCAGTACTTC. The variable domain in full, with the rest retrieved from reference TRBV7-9 and TRBJ2-7, is DTGVSQNPRHKITKRGQNVTFRCDPISEHNRLYWYRQTLGQGPEFLTYFQNEAQLEKSRLLSDRFSAERPKGSFSTLEIQRTEQGDSAMYLCASSSLGLAESYEQYFGPGTRLTVT.

This sequence joins TRBV13 and TRBJ2-1; TRBD1 matches 9 bases. Losses at the gene ends were 4 bases for V and 0 bases for J; bases not matched to a gene: 1. The CDR3 runs to 15 residues. Germline CDR1 is PRHDT and CDR2 is FYEKMQ (reference sequence). CDR3 in amino acids: CASSSGQGSYNEQFF. The CDR3 DNA follows: TGTGCCAGCAGCTCGGGACAGGGCTCCTACAATGAGCAGTTCTTC.

In the case of this clone: Other nucleotide sequences from this sample produce the same CDR3. V and J are TRBV7-9 and TRBJ1-1, with D perhaps TRBD1 (5 bases). Trimming pared 5 bases from V and 1 base from J, leaving 8 bases between. The CDR3 is 13 amino acids. Germline V gene lookup returns CDR1 SEHNR and CDR2 FQNEAQ (reference sequence). CDR3 nucleotide sequence: TGTGCCAGCAGCCTAGACAGGAACACTGAAGCTTTCTTT. This encodes CASSLDRNTEAFF.

The chain couples TRBV6-5 to TRBJ2-4; the match to TRBD2 covers 7 bases. The trim removed 8 bases at V and 2 bases at J, leaving 3 bases unmatched. The CDR3 covers 13 residues. CDR1 and CDR2 from the germline V gene are MNHEY and SVGAGI. This CDR3 is CASGGESKNIQYF. The CDR3 DNA is TGTGCCAGCGGGGGGGAGTCCAAAAACATTCAGTACTTC.

Concerning this clone itself: The same CDR3 arises from other DNA sequences in this sample as well. V and J are TRBV9 and TRBJ1-1; D is unclear. CDR1 is SGDLS, CDR2 YYNGEE, per germline. V shed 0 bases and J shed 1 base, with 4 bases lying between them. This CDR3 spans 13 amino acids. In nucleotides, the CDR3 is TGTGCCAGCAGCGTAGGACCGAACACTGAAGCTTTCTTT. This translates into CASSVGPNTEAFF.

The chain combines TRBV28 with TRBJ2-5, with D tentatively TRBD1 (6 bases). With 6 bases removed from V and 5 bases from J, the gap between germline ends came to 16 bases. Germline values: CDR1 MDHEN, CDR2 SYDVKM. The CDR3 has 14 residues. Here the CDR3 reads CASRLPGTMETQYF. The CDR3 DNA is TGTGCCAGCAGACTCCCAGGGACAATGGAGACCCAGTACTTC.

The rearrangement joins TRBV12-2 to TRBJ1-2; TRBD1 reflects the table's D call only, with no check against the DNA. TRBV12-2 is designated a pseudogene. The CDR3 covers 16 residues. The CDR3 DNA reads TGTGCAAGTCGCTTACCCATGACAGGGCCGACCTATGGCTACACCTTC. It codes for CASRLPMTGPTYGYTF.

The chain employs TRBV18 and TRBJ2-2; 10 bases line up with TRBD2. The CDR3 totals 18 residues. V gave up 8 bases and J gave up 3 bases; unmatched junction bases: 15. CDR1 is KGHSH and CDR2 is LQKENI in the germline V gene. The CDR3, as DNA: TGTGCCAGCCGTGGATTTAGCGGGGGGAAGATTTACACCGGGGAGCTGTTTTTT. Amino acids: CASRGFSGGKIYTGELFF.

The V gene is TRBV28, the J gene TRBJ1-5, with 9 positions matching TRBD1. CDR3 length: 14 amino acids. V trimming: 5 bases; J trimming: 7 bases; junction bases outside the gene matches: 6. The germline V gene has CDR1 MDHEN and CDR2 SYDVKM. CDR3 DNA: TGTGCCAGCAGTGTACAGGGGGCGAAACAGCCCCAGCATTTT. Protein: CASSVQGAKQPQHF.

The chain combines TRBV6-5 with TRBJ1-3, with a weak D call TRBD1 (5 bases). Germline CDR1 reads MNHEY; CDR2 reads SVGAGI. There are 14 residues in the CDR3. Deletions cut 6 bases from V and 0 bases from J, with 9 bases between. The CDR3 sequence is CASRAGNSGNTIYF. The DNA for the CDR3 is TGTGCCAGCAGGGCAGGGAACTCTGGAAACACCATATATTTT.

This chain joins TRBV7-8 and TRBJ2-1; 7 bases are a match to TRBD2. Germline trimming cut 8 bases from V and 3 bases from J; bases unmatched to any gene: 10. The CDR3 has 15 residues. Per germline, CDR1 SGHVS and CDR2 FQNEAQ. In DNA form, the CDR3 reads TGTGCCAGCCTAGCGGATCGGGGTAACTACAATGAGCAGTTCTTC. Translated, it gives CASLADRGNYNEQFF.